Detailed here is one TCR beta chain. This clone has a handful of counts. No antigen is known for it. No base-level quality is on record; no much larger clone is a single base apart. This sample is part of a study of blood T cell repertoires in COVID-19 (TCRdb year 2020). Some background on the complete study: Samples covering the acute and convalescent phases of COVID-19 were provided by collaborators in the United States, Italy and Spain. The dataset comprised deeply sampled blood TCRbeta repertoires from subjects exposed to, actively infected with, or recovered from COVID-19. The prospective study material was composed of cDNA or gDNA derived from T cells, B-cell-depleted T cells, or PBMCs. The sample metadata nearly always contained a de-identified subject ID, COVID-19 status, age in years and sex. The repertoires were made available in a free public database intended to serve as a resource for research on the immune response to SARS-CoV-2. The samples were drawn from the first 160 participants of the ongoing ImmuneRACE study and from more than 1,000 subjects provided by 6 global collaborators. Where available, HLA class I and class II types were taken from metadata supplied by the sample provider and were not determined by assay-based typing.

TCRbeta CDR3 regions were amplified from genomic DNA by means of the immunoSEQ Assay, a bias-controlled multiplex PCR. From the authors' description of their analysis: Within the assay, amplification of reference gene primers was used to estimate how many nucleated cells each sample contained. To quantify the absolute abundance of each unique TCRbeta CDR3 rearrangement, sequence reads were collapsed and filtered. Productive Simpson clonality was computed per sample as the square root of Simpson's diversity index over productive rearrangements. The source is immuneACCESS, and TCRdb retained only in-frame sequences with V and J called. Part of the clones is not carried over; for the studies checked, unresolved V genes explain less than half of this, and the remainder is unexplained. Clonal size and the V and J genes are those of that table, whereas D and trimming came from the DNA. Counted in this sample were around 18,000 clones; 77% of them appeared once. The ten most abundant clones make up 15% to 20% of the sample.

The cysteine opens and the phenylalanine closes a CDR3 of 12 amino acids. The only DNA kept is the CDR3, 36 bases in frame from the first base. Looking up the germline V gene (reference sequence) yields CDR1 LNHDA and CDR2 SQIVND. The V end loses 4 bases and the J end loses 4 bases, and a stretch of 8 bases separates them. At one collaborating source in Seattle, patients were enrolled during active infection and were followed longitudinally through the course of disease. Each collaborating institution followed its own protocols to collect whole blood in K2EDTA tubes. For TCRbeta analysis, collaborator samples were shipped as frozen whole blood, as isolated PBMCs, or as DNA extracted from either sample type. Broad study findings and their caveats: The quantity of clinical and demographic metadata differed by source and by participant and was supplied without curation.

The sample consisted of peripheral blood. This receptor was obtained from a man aged 65-85 years with COVID-19, enrolled during active disease. The chain is made from TRBV19 and TRBJ2-7; a tentative D call is TRBD2 (6 bases match). The nucleotide sequence reads TGTGCCAGTAGTAAGGGACTTTACGAGCAGTACTTC. This yields the protein CASSKGLYEQYF.